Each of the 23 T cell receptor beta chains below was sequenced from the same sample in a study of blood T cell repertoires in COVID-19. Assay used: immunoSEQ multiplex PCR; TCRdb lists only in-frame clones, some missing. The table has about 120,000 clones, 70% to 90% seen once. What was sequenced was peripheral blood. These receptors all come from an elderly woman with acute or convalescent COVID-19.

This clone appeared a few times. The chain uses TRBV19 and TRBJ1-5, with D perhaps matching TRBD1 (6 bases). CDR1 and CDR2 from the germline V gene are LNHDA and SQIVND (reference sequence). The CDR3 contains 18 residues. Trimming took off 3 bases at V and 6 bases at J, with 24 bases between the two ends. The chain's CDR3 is CASSILRLGRGSSQPQHF. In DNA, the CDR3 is TGTGCCAGTAGTATCCTCCGGCTGGGCAGGGGATCGAGTCAGCCCCAGCATTTT.

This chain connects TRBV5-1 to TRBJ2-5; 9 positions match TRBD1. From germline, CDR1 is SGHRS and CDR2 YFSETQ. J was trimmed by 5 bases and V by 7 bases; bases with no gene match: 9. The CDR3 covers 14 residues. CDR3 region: CASGPGQGFETQYF. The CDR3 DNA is TGCGCCAGCGGACCGGGACAGGGATTTGAGACCCAGTACTTC.

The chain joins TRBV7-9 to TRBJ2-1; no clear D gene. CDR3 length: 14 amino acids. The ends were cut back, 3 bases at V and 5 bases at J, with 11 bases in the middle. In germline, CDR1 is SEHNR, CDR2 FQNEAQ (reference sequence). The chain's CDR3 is CASSFSKSDNEQFF. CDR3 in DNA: TGTGCCAGCAGCTTTTCGAAGAGCGACAATGAGCAGTTCTTC.

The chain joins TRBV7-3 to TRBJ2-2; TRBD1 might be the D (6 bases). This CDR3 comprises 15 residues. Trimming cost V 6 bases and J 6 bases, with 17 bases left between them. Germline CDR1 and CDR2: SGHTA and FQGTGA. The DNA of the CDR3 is TGTGCCAGCAGTTCACGGACAGAGAGGCCCGGGGAGCTGTTTTTT. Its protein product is CASSSRTERPGELFF.

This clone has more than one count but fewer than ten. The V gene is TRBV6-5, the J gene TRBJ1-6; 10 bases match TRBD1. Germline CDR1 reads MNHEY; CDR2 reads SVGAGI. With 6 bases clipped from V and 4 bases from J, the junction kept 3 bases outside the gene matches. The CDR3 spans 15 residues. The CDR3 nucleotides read TGTGCCAGCAGACGGGGACAGGGGTATAATTCACCCCTCCACTTT. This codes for CASRRGQGYNSPLHF.

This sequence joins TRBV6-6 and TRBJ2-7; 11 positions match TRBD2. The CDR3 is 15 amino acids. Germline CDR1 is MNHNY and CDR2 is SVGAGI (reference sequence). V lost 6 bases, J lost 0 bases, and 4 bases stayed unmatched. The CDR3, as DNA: TGTGCCAGCAGGCCAACTAGCGGGAGCTCCTACGAGCAGTACTTC. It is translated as CASRPTSGSSYEQYF.

CDR3 amino acids: CASSPRRGGQETQYF. The CDR3 DNA reads TGCGCCAGCAGCCCCCGCCGCGGGGGACAAGAGACCCAGTACTTC. The J gene is TRBJ2-5, the V gene TRBV4-1, with 7 bases that match TRBD2. Germline CDR1 MGHRA, CDR2 YSYEKL. The V segment lost 4 bases and the J segment 2 bases; nucleotides outside the gene matches: 7. CDR3 length: 15 amino acids.

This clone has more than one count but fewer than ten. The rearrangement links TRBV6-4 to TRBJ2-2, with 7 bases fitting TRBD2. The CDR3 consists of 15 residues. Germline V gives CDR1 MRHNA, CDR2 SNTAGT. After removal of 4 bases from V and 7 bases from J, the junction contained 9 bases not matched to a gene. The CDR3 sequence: CASSVFAGAGGELFF. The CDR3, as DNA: TGTGCCAGCAGTGTGTTTGCGGGAGCAGGCGGGGAGCTGTTTTTT.

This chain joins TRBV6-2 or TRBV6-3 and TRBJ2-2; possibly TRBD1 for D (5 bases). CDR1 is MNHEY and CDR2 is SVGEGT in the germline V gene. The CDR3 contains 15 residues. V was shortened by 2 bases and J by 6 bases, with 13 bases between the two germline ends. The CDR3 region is CASSYGAGYAGELFF. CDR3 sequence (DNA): TGTGCCAGCAGTTACGGGGCAGGCTATGCCGGGGAGCTGTTTTTT.

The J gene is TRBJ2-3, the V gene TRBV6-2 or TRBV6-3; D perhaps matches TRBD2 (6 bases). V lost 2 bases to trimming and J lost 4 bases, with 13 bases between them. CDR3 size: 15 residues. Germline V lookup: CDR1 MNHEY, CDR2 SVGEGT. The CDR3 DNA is TGTGCCAGCAGTTACAGGAGGGCTCGTGCAGATACGCAGTATTTT. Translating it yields CASSYRRARADTQYF.

The CDR3 DNA reads TGTGCCAGCAGCTGGGGGGGCGGATCTTATAATTCACCCCTCCACTTT. Its translation: CASSWGGGSYNSPLHF. The chain has TRBV5-4 and TRBJ1-6, with D possibly being TRBD1 (6 bases). In germline, CDR1 is SGHNT, CDR2 YYREEE (reference sequence). Trimming took 3 bases from V and 4 from J, leaving 14 bases between them. The CDR3 extends over 16 amino acids.

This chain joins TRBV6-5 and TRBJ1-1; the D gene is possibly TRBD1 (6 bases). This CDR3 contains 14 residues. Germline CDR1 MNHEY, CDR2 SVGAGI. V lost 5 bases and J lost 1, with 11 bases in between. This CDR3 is CASSRDKENTEAFF. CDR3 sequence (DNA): TGTGCCAGCAGTCGGGACAAGGAGAACACTGAAGCTTTCTTT.

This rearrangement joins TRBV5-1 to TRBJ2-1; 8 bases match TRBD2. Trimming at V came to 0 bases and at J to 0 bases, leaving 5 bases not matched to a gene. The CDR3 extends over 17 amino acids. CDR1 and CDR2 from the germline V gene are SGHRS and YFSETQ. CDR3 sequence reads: CASSLEVAGSSYNEQFF. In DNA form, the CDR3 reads TGCGCCAGCAGCTTGGAAGTAGCGGGGAGCTCCTACAATGAGCAGTTCTTC.

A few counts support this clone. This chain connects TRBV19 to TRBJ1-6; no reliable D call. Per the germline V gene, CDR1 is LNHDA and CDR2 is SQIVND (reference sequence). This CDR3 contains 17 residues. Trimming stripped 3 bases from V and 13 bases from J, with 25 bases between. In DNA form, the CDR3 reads TGTGCCAGTAGTATTGGTTCCGGGTTCAGTACCTTTCGCCCCCTCCACTTT. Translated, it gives CASSIGSGFSTFRPLHF.

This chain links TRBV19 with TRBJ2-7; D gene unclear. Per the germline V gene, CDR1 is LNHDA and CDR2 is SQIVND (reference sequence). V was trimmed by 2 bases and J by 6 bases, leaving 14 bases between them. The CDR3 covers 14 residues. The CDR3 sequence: CASSIMWIQAEQYF. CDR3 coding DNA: TGTGCCAGTAGTATAATGTGGATTCAGGCCGAGCAGTACTTC.

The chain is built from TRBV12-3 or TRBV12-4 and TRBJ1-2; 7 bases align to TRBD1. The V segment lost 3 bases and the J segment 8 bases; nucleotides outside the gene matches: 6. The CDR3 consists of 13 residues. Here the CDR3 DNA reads TGTGCCAGCAGTTTTCAGGGGGGCACGGGCTACACCTTC. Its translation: CASSFQGGTGYTF.

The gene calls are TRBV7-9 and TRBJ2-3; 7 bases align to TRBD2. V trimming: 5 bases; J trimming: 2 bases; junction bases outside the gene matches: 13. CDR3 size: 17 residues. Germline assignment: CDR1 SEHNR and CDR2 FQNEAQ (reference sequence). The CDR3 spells CASSLWGGPPFTDTQYF. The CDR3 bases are TGTGCCAGCAGCCTTTGGGGGGGACCTCCCTTCACAGATACGCAGTATTTT.

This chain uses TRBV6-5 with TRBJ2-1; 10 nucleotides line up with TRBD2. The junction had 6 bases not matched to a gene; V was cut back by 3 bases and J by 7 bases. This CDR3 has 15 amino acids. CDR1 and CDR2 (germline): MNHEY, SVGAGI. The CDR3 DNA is TGTGCCAGCAGTTATACCCTAGCGGGGGTTAATGAGCAGTTCTTC. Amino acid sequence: CASSYTLAGVNEQFF.

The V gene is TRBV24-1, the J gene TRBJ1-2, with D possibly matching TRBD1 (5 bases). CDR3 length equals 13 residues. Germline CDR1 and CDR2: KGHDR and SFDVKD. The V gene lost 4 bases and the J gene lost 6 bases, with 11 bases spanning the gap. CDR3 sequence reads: CATSEWGRDGYTF. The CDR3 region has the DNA TGTGCCACCAGTGAGTGGGGCAGGGATGGCTACACCTTC.

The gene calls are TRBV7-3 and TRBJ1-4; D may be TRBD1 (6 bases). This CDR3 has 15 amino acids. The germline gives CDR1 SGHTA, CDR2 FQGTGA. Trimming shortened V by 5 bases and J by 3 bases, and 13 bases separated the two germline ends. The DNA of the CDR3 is TGTGCCAGCAGCCGAGTGGGGGCAGCTAATGAAAAACTGTTTTTT. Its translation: CASSRVGAANEKLFF.

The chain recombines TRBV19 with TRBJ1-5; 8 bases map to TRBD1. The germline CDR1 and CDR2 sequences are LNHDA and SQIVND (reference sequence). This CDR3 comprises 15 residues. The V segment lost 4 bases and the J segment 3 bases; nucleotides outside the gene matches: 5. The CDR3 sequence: CASSNYRGNNQPQHF. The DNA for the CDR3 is TGTGCCAGTAGTAACTACAGGGGGAACAATCAGCCCCAGCATTTT.

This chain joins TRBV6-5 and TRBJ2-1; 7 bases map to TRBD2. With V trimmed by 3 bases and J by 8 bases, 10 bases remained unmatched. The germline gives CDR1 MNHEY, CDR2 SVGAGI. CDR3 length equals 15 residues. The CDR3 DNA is TGTGCCAGCAGTTATTTGGGTAGCGGGTCAGATGAGCAGTTCTTC. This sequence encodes CASSYLGSGSDEQFF.

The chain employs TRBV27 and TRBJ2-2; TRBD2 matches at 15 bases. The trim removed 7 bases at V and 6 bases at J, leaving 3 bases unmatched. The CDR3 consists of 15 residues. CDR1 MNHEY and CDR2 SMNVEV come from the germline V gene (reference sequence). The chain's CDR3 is CASNGLAGGPGELFF. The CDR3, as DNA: TGTGCCAGCAACGGACTAGCGGGGGGGCCCGGGGAGCTGTTTTTT.